This TCR beta chain was obtained from a study of identical twins. Template switching added a universal primer binding site, and final cDNA carried unique molecular identifiers. TCRdb re-called the 5' RACE reads with MiXCR, one entry per CDR3 protein. In the table there are about 220,000 distinct CDR3 sequences, 7.5% of which are singletons. This clonotype has ten or more counts. The CDR3 is 16 residues long. J lost 3 bases, V lost 0 bases, and 7 bases had no gene match. The germline gives CDR1 MGHRA, CDR2 YSYEKL. This sample also appeared in a second study, on yellow fever vaccine responses in identical twins.

The sequence was obtained from a young woman in good health. This chain joins TRBV4-1 and TRBJ2-7; TRBD1 aligns across 8 bases. Specimen: CD8+ T cells sorted from blood. Here the CDR3 DNA reads TGCGCCAGCAGCCAAGATAGGGCAGGGGGCTACTACGAGCAGTACTTC. Translating gives CASSQDRAGGYYEQYF.